The 28 T cell receptor beta chains below all came from one sample that was sequenced in a study of T cells after yellow fever vaccination. Via MiXCR, TCRdb re-called the 5' RACE reads, giving one row per CDR3 protein. The data contain 450,000 to 550,000 distinct CDR3 sequences, about 19% of them seen just once; the ten biggest clones take up roughly an eighth. The sample in question was PBMCs, obtained 15 days after the yellow fever booster vaccination. Receptor source: a man aged 25 to 40 who received the YFV17D yellow fever vaccine.

The sample holds a few counts of this clonotype. The chain has TRBV6-6 and TRBJ1-1; D remains unclear. The CDR3 length is 13 residues. V lost 6 bases, J lost 1 base, and 9 bases lay in between. Germline V lookup: CDR1 MNHNY, CDR2 SVGAGI (reference sequence). CDR3 nucleotides: TGTGCCAGCAGCACTACACGGAACACTGAAGCTTTCTTT. It specifies CASSTTRNTEAFF.

DNA for the CDR3: TGCAGTGCTAGGTCGGTTAATGAGCAGTTCTTC. This gives the protein CSARSVNEQFF. The chain joins TRBV20-1 to TRBJ2-1, with D hard to call. The germline V gene has CDR1 DFQATT and CDR2 SNEGSKA (reference sequence). The CDR3 contains 11 residues. V was cut by 3 bases and J by 7 bases, with 7 bases left in between.

The rearrangement joins TRBV20-1 to TRBJ1-6; D uncertain. Per the germline V gene, CDR1 is DFQATT and CDR2 is SNEGSKA (reference sequence). Trimming removed 4 bases at V and 8 bases at J, with 18 bases between. The CDR3 has 15 residues. CDR3 region: CSATAGERSHSPLHF. CDR3 sequence (DNA): TGCAGTGCTACAGCCGGCGAAAGATCCCATTCACCCCTCCACTTT.

The table lists this clonotype with a few counts. The chain employs TRBV12-3 or TRBV12-4 and TRBJ2-5, with TRBD2 as a possible D gene (6 bases). V dropped 3 bases and J dropped 3 bases, with 8 bases sitting between them. CDR3 length equals 13 residues. CDR3 DNA sequence: TGTGCCAGCAGTTTCGCGGGAAAAGAGACCCAGTACTTC. Protein sequence: CASSFAGKETQYF.

This clonotype was counted a few times. The V gene is TRBV20-1, the J gene TRBJ2-5, with no clear D. Germline CDR1 is DFQATT and CDR2 is SNEGSKA (reference sequence). With 2 bases removed from V and 1 base from J, the gap between germline ends came to 11 bases. CDR3 size: 14 residues. The CDR3, as DNA: TGCAGTGCTAGAAAAGTTAGTTTCCAAGAGACCCAGTACTTC. Its protein product is CSARKVSFQETQYF.

In this sample, this clonotype turned up a few times. The chain links TRBV7-3 to TRBJ2-1; D uncertain. V was shortened by 5 bases and J by 6 bases, with 14 bases between the two germline ends. This CDR3 region has 14 residues. Germline V gene lookup returns CDR1 SGHTA and CDR2 FQGTGA. Here the CDR3 reads CASSAPENPNEQFF. Here the CDR3 DNA reads TGTGCCAGCAGCGCACCGGAGAACCCCAATGAGCAGTTCTTC.

This clonotype has more than one count but fewer than ten. The chain uses TRBV18 and TRBJ2-7; D not certain. V was shortened by 3 bases and J by 4 bases, with 13 bases between the two germline ends. In germline, CDR1 is KGHSH, CDR2 LQKENI. The CDR3 has 14 amino acids. The chain's CDR3 is CASSPSVRIYEQYF. As DNA, the CDR3 is TGTGCCAGCTCACCCTCGGTGAGGATTTACGAGCAGTACTTC.

The chain has TRBV5-1 and TRBJ2-5; D is unresolved. The CDR3 loop spans 13 amino acids. CDR1 is SGHRS and CDR2 is YFSETQ in the germline V gene. V was shortened by 0 bases and J by 8 bases, with 11 bases between the two germline ends. The CDR3 spells CASSLETAGTQYF. CDR3 nucleotides: TGCGCCAGCAGCTTGGAAACGGCCGGCACCCAGTACTTC. Looking up the rest from reference TRBV5-1 and TRBJ2-5 gives the full variable domain: KAGVTQTPRYLIKTRGQQVTLSCSPISGHRSVSWYQQTPGQGLQFLFEYFSETQRNKGNFPGRFSGRQFSNSRSEMNVSTLELGDSALYLCASSLETAGTQYFGPGTRLLVL.

In DNA, the CDR3 is TGTGCCAGCAGCGAGGGCGGGGGGAATCAGCCCCAGCATTTT. This encodes CASSEGGGNQPQHF. J is TRBJ1-5 and V is TRBV9, with D possibly being TRBD1 (5 bases). Germline-derived CDR1 and CDR2 are SGDLS and YYNGEE. V was cut by 3 bases and J by 4 bases, with 11 bases left in between. The CDR3 length is 14 residues.

The chain combines TRBV5-4 with TRBJ2-5; 10 nucleotides agree with TRBD1. V was pared by 3 bases and J by 1 base, with 3 bases of the junction left unmatched. CDR1 is SGHNT and CDR2 is YYREEE in the germline V gene (reference sequence). This CDR3 region has 15 residues. CDR3 region: CASSSDRGIQETQYF. CDR3 bases: TGTGCCAGCAGCTCGGACAGGGGGATCCAAGAGACCCAGTACTTC.

The chain carries TRBV5-4 and TRBJ2-7; 11 bases map to TRBD2. Unmatched junction bases numbered 17, after V lost 5 bases and J lost 4 bases. The CDR3 totals 18 residues. CDR1 and CDR2 from the germline V gene are SGHNT and YYREEE (reference sequence). The CDR3 DNA sequence: TGTGCCAGCAGTAGAGACCCTCAGGCCGGGACTAGCGGTTACGAGCAGTACTTC. It codes for CASSRDPQAGTSGYEQYF.

This clonotype occurred many times. V and J are TRBV9 and TRBJ2-3; 7 bases are shared with TRBD1. The CDR3 has 19 amino acids. Per germline, CDR1 SGDLS and CDR2 YYNGEE. V trimming: 4 bases; J trimming: 3 bases; junction bases outside the gene matches: 20. The DNA of the CDR3 is TGTGCCAGCAGCTCAGACAGGGTCGATCGGGCAGACACGACAGATACGCAGTATTTT. This sequence encodes CASSSDRVDRADTTDTQYF.

At least ten counts were recorded for this clonotype. The V and J genes are TRBV7-9 and TRBJ2-1; 15 positions agree with TRBD2. Per the germline V gene, CDR1 is SEHNR and CDR2 is FQNEAQ (reference sequence). V shed 3 bases, J shed 8 bases, and the junction held 5 bases outside the gene matches. The length of the CDR3 is 16 residues. The CDR3 nucleotides read TGTGCCAGCAGCTTGGGACTAGCGGGAGGAAGGGATGAGCAGTTCTTC. The encoded protein is CASSLGLAGGRDEQFF.

A few counts support this clonotype. V usage is TRBV11-2 and J usage is TRBJ2-2; 10 positions agree with TRBD2. Germline V gene sequence: CDR1 SGHAT, CDR2 FQNNGV. Losses at the gene ends were 3 bases for V and 4 bases for J; bases not matched to a gene: 14. The CDR3 runs 19 residues. CDR3 DNA sequence: TGTGCCAGCAGCTTGGTGCAGGAGCGGGAGGGCCTTGTCACCGGGGAGCTGTTTTTT. Protein: CASSLVQEREGLVTGELFF. Variable domain in full (rest from reference TRBV11-2 and TRBJ2-2): EAGVAQSPRYKIIEKRQSVAFWCNPISGHATLYWYQQILGQGPKLLIQFQNNGVVDDSQLPKDRFSAERLKGVDSTLKIQPAKLEDSAVYLCASSLVQEREGLVTGELFFGEGSRLTVL.

V usage is TRBV7-6 and J usage is TRBJ2-7, with 10 bases that match TRBD2. The CDR3 length is 15 residues. Germline values: CDR1 SGHVS, CDR2 FNYEAQ. The J segment lost 2 bases and the V segment lost 4 bases, leaving 5 bases of the junction unmatched. The CDR3 protein is CASSSQAGGTYEQYF. CDR3 DNA sequence: TGTGCCAGCAGCTCTCAAGCGGGAGGGACCTACGAGCAGTACTTC.

The chain recombines TRBV20-1 with TRBJ1-2; 8 nucleotides agree with TRBD1. Per germline, CDR1 DFQATT and CDR2 SNEGSKA (reference sequence). The trim removed 0 bases at V and 0 bases at J, leaving 9 bases unmatched. The CDR3 runs 17 residues. The CDR3 here is CSARDEDRAGANYGYTF. The CDR3 nucleotides read TGCAGTGCTAGAGATGAGGACAGGGCCGGGGCTAACTATGGCTACACCTTC.

The rearrangement links TRBV18 to TRBJ2-1; TRBD2 matches 10 bases. The CDR3 sequence is 16 residues long. V lost 4 bases and J lost 3; bases outside the gene matches: 6. Germline-derived CDR1 and CDR2 are KGHSH and LQKENI. The CDR3 reads CASSLQAGGGYNEQFF. The CDR3 nucleotides read TGTGCCAGCTCACTCCAAGCGGGAGGGGGCTACAATGAGCAGTTCTTC. The full variable domain, its missing parts supplied by reference TRBV18 and TRBJ2-1, is NAGVMQNPRHLVRRRGQEARLRCSPMKGHSHVYWYRQLPEEGLKFMVYLQKENIIDESGMPKERFSAEFPKEGPSILRIQQVVRGDSAAYFCASSLQAGGGYNEQFFGPGTRLTVL.

The chain has TRBV25-1 and TRBJ2-5; D not certain. The CDR3 is 14 amino acids. Germline V gene lookup returns CDR1 MGHDK and CDR2 SYGVNS. With 2 bases removed from V and 2 bases from J, the gap between germline ends came to 9 bases. The CDR3 DNA sequence: TGTGCCAGCAGTGAAAGGCGGAGTCAAGAGACCCAGTACTTC. It specifies CASSERRSQETQYF.

This chain links TRBV6-5 with TRBJ2-3; TRBD2 matches 7 bases. The germline gives CDR1 MNHEY, CDR2 SVGAGI. CDR3 length: 17 residues. Trimming took 0 bases from V and 3 from J; bases not matched to a gene: 9. The CDR3, as DNA: TGTGCCAGCAGTTACTCTGGGGCACTCGGGAGGACAGATACGCAGTATTTT. Its translation is CASSYSGALGRTDTQYF.

The genes are TRBV20-1 and TRBJ2-7; a weak D match, TRBD2 (5 bases). This CDR3 spans 12 amino acids. CDR1 and CDR2 (germline): DFQATT, SNEGSKA (reference sequence). V was shortened by 0 bases and J by 4 bases, with 7 bases between the two germline ends. The CDR3 region is CSAREDSYEQYF. The DNA of the CDR3 is TGCAGTGCTAGAGAGGACTCTTACGAGCAGTACTTC.

V and J are TRBV11-2 and TRBJ2-4; no reliable D call. V dropped 1 base and J dropped 0 bases, with 7 bases sitting between them. The germline gives CDR1 SGHAT, CDR2 FQNNGV. This CDR3 comprises 15 residues. The CDR3 DNA reads as TGTGCCAGCAGCTTAGTCCGTGGAGCCAAAAACATTCAGTACTTC. Translating gives CASSLVRGAKNIQYF.

The chain's CDR3 is CASSEVWDRSYNEQFF. The CDR3 nucleotides read TGTGCCAGCAGTGAAGTGTGGGATAGGTCCTACAATGAGCAGTTCTTC. The genes are TRBV6-1 and TRBJ2-1, with D unresolved. Per the germline V gene, CDR1 is MNHNS and CDR2 is SASEGT. The CDR3 is made up of 16 amino acids. Trimming left V 1 base short and J 1 base short, with 11 bases between.

The chain employs TRBV7-8 and TRBJ2-1; D is unclear. Trimming took 3 bases from V and 0 from J, leaving 9 bases between them. Per germline, CDR1 SGHVS and CDR2 FQNEAQ. This CDR3 comprises 15 residues. The CDR3 DNA is TGTGCCAGCAGCTTGGTGGGAATCTCCTACAATGAGCAGTTCTTC. Translating gives CASSLVGISYNEQFF.

There are a few counts of this clonotype. The chain is built from TRBV7-2 and TRBJ1-2; 9 positions agree with TRBD1. There are 15 residues in the CDR3. Germline CDR1 and CDR2: SGHTA and FQGNSA. Losses at the gene ends were 4 bases for V and 3 bases for J; bases not matched to a gene: 6. The CDR3 here is CASSYLGTGHYGYTF. The CDR3, as DNA: TGTGCCAGCAGCTACTTGGGGACAGGGCACTATGGCTACACCTTC.

The chain uses TRBV18 and TRBJ2-5; possible D gene TRBD1, 5 bases. The germline V and J ends were trimmed by 0 bases and 5 bases, with 10 bases remaining between them. The germline CDR1 and CDR2 sequences are KGHSH and LQKENI. The CDR3 has 14 amino acids. The CDR3 DNA sequence: TGTGCCAGCTCACCACCGTTGGGGCGTGAGACCCAGTACTTC. The encoded protein is CASSPPLGRETQYF.

This clonotype was seen a few times. The chain employs TRBV28 and TRBJ1-1; D unclear. This CDR3 comprises 10 residues. The V end lost 8 bases, the J end lost 8 bases, and 9 bases lay between the germline ends. Per the germline V gene, CDR1 is MDHEN and CDR2 is SYDVKM. The CDR3 protein is CASPGPEAFF. CDR3 in DNA: TGTGCCAGCCCCGGTCCCGAAGCTTTCTTT.

J is TRBJ1-1 and V is TRBV7-2; D gene ambiguous. CDR1 is SGHTA, CDR2 FQGNSA, per germline. Trimming removed 3 bases from V and 0 bases from J, with 8 bases in between. This CDR3 has 14 residues. In DNA, the CDR3 is TGTGCCAGCAGCTTTGATGATTTGAACACTGAAGCTTTCTTT. Residues: CASSFDDLNTEAFF.

This chain joins TRBV5-1 and TRBJ2-1; D is perhaps TRBD2 (5 bases). CDR1 SGHRS and CDR2 YFSETQ come from the germline V gene. V lost 3 bases, J lost 9 bases, and 10 bases lay in between. The CDR3 extends over 12 amino acids. The CDR3 DNA reads as TGCGCCAGCAGCTCAAAGCTAGCTGAGCAGTTCTTC. It translates to CASSSKLAEQFF.